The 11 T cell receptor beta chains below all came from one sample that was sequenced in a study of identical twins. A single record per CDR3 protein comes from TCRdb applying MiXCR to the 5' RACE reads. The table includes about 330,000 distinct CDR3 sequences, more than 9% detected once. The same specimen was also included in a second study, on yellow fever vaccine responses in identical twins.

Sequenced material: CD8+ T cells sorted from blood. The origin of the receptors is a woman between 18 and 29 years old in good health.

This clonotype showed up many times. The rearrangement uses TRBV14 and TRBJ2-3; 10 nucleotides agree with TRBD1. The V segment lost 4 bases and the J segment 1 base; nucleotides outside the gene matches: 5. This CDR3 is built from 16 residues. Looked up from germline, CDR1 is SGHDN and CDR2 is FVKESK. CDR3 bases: TGTGCCAGCAGCCTAGAGACAGGGGGCCGCACAGATACGCAGTATTTT. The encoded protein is CASSLETGGRTDTQYF.

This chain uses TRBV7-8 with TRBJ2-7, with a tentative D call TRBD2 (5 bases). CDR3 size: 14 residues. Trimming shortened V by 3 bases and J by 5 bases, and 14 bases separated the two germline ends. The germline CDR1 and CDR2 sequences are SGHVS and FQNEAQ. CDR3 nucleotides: TGTGCCAGCAGCTTTTCCCAGGCGCGGGACGAGCAGTACTTC. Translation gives CASSFSQARDEQYF.

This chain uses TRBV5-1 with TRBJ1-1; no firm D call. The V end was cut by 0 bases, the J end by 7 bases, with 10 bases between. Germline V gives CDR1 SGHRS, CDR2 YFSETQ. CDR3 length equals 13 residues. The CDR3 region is CASSLETALEAFF. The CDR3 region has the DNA TGCGCCAGCAGCTTGGAAACCGCCCTTGAAGCTTTCTTT.

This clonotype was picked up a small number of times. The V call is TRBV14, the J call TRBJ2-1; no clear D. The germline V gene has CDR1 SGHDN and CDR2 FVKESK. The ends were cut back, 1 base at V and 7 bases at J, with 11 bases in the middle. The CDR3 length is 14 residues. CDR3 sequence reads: CASSQAPGWNEQFF. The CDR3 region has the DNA TGTGCCAGCAGCCAAGCCCCAGGTTGGAATGAGCAGTTCTTC.

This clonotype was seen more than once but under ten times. The chain's CDR3 is CSAIRFGSGTEAFF. CDR3 coding DNA: TGCAGTGCTATAAGGTTCGGGTCCGGGACTGAAGCTTTCTTT. The genes are TRBV20-1 and TRBJ1-1; D call uncertain. Germline CDR1 reads DFQATT; CDR2 reads SNEGSKA (reference sequence). V was shortened by 4 bases and J by 5 bases, with 17 bases between the two germline ends. CDR3 length: 14 amino acids.

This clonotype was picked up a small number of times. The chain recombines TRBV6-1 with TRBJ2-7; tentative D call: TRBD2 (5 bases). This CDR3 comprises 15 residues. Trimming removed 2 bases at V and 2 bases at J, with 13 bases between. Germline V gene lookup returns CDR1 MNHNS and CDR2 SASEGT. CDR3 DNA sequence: TGTGCCAGCAGTGAAAGCCAAGGAGGCGCCTACGAGCAGTACGTC. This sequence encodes CASSESQGGAYEQYV.

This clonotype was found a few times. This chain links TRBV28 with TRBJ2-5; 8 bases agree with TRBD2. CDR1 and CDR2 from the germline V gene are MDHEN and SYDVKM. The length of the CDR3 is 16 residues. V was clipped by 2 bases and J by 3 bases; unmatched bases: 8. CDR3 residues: CASSLGLAGTEETQYF. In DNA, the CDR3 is TGTGCCAGCAGTTTAGGATTAGCGGGGACCGAAGAGACCCAGTACTTC.

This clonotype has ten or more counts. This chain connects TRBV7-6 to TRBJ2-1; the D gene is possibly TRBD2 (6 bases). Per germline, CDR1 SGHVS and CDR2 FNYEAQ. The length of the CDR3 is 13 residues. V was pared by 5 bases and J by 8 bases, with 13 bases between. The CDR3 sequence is CASSHTSIHEQFF. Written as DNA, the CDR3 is TGTGCCAGCAGCCATACTAGCATCCATGAGCAGTTCTTC.

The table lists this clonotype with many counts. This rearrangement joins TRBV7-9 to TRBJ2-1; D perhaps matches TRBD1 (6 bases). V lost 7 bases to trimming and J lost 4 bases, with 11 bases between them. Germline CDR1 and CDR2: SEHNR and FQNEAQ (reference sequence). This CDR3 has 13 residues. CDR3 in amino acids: CASISDSYNEQFF. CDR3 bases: TGTGCCAGCATCTCGGACAGTTACAATGAGCAGTTCTTC.

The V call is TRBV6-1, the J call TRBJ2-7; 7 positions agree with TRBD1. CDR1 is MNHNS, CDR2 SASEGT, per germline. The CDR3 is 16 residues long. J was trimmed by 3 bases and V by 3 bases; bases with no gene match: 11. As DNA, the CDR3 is TGTGCCAGCAGTGAGGACAGGTTTTTTTCGTTCTACGAGCAGTACTTC. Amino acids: CASSEDRFFSFYEQYF.

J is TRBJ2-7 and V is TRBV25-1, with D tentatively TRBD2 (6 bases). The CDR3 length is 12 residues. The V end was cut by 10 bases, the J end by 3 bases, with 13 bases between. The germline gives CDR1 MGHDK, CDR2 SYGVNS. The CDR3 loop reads CATISGFYEQYF. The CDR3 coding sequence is TGTGCCACTATTAGCGGCTTCTACGAGCAGTACTTC.